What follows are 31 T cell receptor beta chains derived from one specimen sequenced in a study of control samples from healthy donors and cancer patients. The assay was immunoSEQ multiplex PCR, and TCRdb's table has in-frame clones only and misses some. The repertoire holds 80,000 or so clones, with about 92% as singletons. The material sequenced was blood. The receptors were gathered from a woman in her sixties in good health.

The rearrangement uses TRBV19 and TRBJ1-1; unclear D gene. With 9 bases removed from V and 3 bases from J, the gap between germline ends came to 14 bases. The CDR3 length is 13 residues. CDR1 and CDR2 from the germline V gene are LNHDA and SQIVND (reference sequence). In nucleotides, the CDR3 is TGTGCCAGCCGTTCAGGTGGTTACACTGAAGCTTTCTTT. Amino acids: CASRSGGYTEAFF.

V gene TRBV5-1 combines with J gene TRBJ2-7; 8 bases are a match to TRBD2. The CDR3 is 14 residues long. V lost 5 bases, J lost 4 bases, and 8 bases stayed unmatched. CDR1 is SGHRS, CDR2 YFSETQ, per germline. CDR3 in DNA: TGCGCCAGCAGGTTAACTAGCGGAGGATACGAGCAGTACTTC. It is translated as CASRLTSGGYEQYF.

Here the CDR3 DNA reads TGTGCCAGCAGCCGACCGCTCTCCGGGGAGCTGTTTTTT. Translation: CASSRPLSGELFF. The chain recombines TRBV6-5 with TRBJ2-2; D remains unclear. The CDR3 runs to 13 residues. The V gene lost 6 bases and the J gene lost 6 bases, with 11 bases spanning the gap. The germline gives CDR1 MNHEY, CDR2 SVGAGI.

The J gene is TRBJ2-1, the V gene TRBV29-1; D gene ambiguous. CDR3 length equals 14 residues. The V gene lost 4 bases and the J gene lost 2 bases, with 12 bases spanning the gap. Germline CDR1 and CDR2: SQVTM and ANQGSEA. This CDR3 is CSVGGRSAYNEQFF. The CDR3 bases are TGCAGCGTTGGAGGCAGGTCTGCCTACAATGAGCAGTTCTTC.

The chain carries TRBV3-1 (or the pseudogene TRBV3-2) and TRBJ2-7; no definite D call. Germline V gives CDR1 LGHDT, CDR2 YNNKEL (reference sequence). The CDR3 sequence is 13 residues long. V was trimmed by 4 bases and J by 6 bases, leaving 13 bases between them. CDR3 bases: TGTGCCAGCAGCCGGATGGGTGTAGCCGAGCAGTACTTC. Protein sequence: CASSRMGVAEQYF.

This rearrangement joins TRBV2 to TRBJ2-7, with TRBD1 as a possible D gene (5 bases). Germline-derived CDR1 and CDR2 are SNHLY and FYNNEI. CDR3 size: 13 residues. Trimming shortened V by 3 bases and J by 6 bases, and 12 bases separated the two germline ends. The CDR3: CASSDQGLSEQYF. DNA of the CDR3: TGTGCCAGCAGTGATCAGGGTTTGAGCGAGCAGTACTTC.

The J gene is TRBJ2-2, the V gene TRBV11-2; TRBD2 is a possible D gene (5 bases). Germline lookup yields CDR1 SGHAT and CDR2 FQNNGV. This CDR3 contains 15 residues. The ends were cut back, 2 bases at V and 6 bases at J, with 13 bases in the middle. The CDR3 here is CASSLSPRGSGELFF. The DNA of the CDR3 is TGTGCCAGCAGCTTATCCCCCCGGGGATCCGGGGAGCTGTTTTTT.

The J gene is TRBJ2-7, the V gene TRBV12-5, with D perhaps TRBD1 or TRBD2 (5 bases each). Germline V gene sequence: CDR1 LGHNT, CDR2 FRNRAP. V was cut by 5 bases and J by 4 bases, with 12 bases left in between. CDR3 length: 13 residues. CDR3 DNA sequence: TGTGCTAGTGGTCCGGGACCGCTATACGAGCAGTACTTC. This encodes CASGPGPLYEQYF.

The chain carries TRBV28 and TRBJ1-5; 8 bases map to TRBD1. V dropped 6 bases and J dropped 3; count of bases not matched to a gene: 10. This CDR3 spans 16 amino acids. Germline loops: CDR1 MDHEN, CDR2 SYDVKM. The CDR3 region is CASRAITGGINQPQHF. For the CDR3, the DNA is TGTGCCAGCAGAGCCATAACAGGGGGTATCAATCAGCCCCAGCATTTT.

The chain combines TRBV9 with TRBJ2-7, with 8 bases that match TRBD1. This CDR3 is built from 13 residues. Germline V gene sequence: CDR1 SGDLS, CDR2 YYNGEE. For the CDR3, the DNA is TGTGCGTTTCAGGGGGCCGGTGAACACGAGCAGTACTTC. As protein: CAFQGAGEHEQYF.

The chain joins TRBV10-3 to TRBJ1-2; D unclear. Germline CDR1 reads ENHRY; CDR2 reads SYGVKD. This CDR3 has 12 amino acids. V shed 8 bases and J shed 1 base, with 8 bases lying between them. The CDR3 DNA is TGTGCCATCCGAGACAATAACTATGGCTACACCTTC. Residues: CAIRDNNYGYTF.

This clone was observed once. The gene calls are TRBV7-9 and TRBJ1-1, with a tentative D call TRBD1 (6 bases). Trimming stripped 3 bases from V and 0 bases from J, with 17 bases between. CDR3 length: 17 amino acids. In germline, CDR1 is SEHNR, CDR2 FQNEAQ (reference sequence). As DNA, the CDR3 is TGTGCCAGCAGCTTTGGGGTACAGGGAGGAGTGAACACTGAAGCTTTCTTT. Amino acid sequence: CASSFGVQGGVNTEAFF.

In DNA, the CDR3 is TGTGCCAGCAGCCACAGGGCGGCCTATGGCTACACCTTC. Translating gives CASSHRAAYGYTF. This chain links TRBV6-5 with TRBJ1-2; maybe TRBD1 (6 bases). Trimming took off 6 bases at V and 4 bases at J, with 12 bases between the two ends. Germline loops: CDR1 MNHEY, CDR2 SVGAGI. CDR3 length: 13 amino acids.

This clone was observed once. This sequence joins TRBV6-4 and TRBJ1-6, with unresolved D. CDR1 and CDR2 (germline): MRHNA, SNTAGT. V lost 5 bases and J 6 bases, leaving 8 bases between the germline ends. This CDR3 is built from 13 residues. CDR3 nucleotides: TGTGCCAGCAGTCCTCAGTCTAATTCACCCCTCCACTTT. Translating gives CASSPQSNSPLHF.

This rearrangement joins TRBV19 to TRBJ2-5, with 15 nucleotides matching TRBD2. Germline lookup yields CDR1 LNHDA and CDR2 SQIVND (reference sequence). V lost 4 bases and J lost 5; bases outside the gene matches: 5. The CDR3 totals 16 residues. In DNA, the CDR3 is TGTGCCAGTAGTAAGGGACTAGCGGGAGGTAGCGAGACCCAGTACTTC. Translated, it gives CASSKGLAGGSETQYF.

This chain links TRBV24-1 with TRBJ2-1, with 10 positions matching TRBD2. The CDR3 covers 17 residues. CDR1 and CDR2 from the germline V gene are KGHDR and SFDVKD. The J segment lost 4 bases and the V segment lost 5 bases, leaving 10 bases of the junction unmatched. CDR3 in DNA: TGTGCCACCAGTGCCTGGCTAGCGGGGGAAGATTACAATGAGCAGTTCTTC. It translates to CATSAWLAGEDYNEQFF.

In nucleotides, the CDR3 is TGTGCCAGTAGTATACGACGGGATATCGGGGAGCTGTTTTTT. It translates to CASSIRRDIGELFF. The J gene is TRBJ2-2, the V gene TRBV19; D possibly corresponds to TRBD2 (5 bases). V lost 2 bases and J 7 bases, leaving 11 bases between the germline ends. This CDR3 has 14 amino acids. CDR1 is LNHDA, CDR2 SQIVND, per germline (reference sequence).

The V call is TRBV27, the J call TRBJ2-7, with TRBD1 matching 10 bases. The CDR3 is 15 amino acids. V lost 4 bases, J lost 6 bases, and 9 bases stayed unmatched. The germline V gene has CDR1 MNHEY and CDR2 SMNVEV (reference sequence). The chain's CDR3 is CASSSGTGALSEQYF. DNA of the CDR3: TGTGCCAGCAGTTCCGGGACAGGGGCCCTAAGCGAGCAGTACTTC.

CDR3 protein: CASSRGVTTDTQYF. CDR3 coding DNA: TGCGCCAGCAGCCGTGGTGTGACCACAGATACGCAGTATTTT. This chain connects TRBV5-1 to TRBJ2-3; no clear D. Looked up from germline, CDR1 is SGHRS and CDR2 is YFSETQ. This CDR3 has 14 residues. Between the trimmed V and J ends, which lost 4 bases and 2 bases, there was a span of 11 bases.

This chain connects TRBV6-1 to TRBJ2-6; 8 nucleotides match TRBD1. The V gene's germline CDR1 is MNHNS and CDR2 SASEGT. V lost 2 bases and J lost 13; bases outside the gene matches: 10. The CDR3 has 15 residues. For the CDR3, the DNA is TGTGCCAGCAGTGAACACGGGACAGGCGCTAGGGTCCTGACTTTC. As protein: CASSEHGTGARVLTF.

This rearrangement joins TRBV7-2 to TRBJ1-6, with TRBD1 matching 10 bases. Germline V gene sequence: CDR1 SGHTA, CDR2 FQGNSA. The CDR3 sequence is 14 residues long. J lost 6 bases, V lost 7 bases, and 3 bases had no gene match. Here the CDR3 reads CASTRDRGNSPLHF. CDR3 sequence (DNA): TGTGCCAGCACCCGGGACAGGGGTAATTCACCCCTCCACTTT. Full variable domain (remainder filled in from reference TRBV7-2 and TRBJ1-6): GAGVSQSPSNKVTEKGKDVELRCDPISGHTALYWYRQSLGQGLEFLIYFQGNSAPDKSGLPSDRFSAERTGGSVSTLTIQRTQQEDSAVYLCASTRDRGNSPLHFGNGTRLTVT.

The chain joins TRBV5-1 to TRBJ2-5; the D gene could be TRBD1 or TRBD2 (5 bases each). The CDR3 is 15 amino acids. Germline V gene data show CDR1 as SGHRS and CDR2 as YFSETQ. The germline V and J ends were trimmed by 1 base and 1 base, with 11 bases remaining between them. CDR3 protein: CASSLLSGSQETQYF. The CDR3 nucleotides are TGCGCCAGCAGCTTGCTGTCAGGGAGCCAAGAGACCCAGTACTTC.

The DNA of the CDR3 is TGCGCCAGCACCCCGGCGGGGGATAGCACAGATACGCAGTATTTT. Its protein product is CASTPAGDSTDTQYF. The rearrangement joins TRBV5-1 to TRBJ2-3; TRBD2 agrees at 7 bases. Germline CDR1 reads SGHRS; CDR2 reads YFSETQ. There are 15 residues in the CDR3. Trimming at V came to 6 bases and at J to 0 bases, leaving 7 bases not matched to a gene.

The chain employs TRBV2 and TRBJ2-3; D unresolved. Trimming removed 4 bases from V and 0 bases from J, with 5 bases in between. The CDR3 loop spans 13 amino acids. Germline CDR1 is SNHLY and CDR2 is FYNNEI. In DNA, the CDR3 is TGTGCCAGCAGTGGCATCAGCACAGATACGCAGTATTTT. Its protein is CASSGISTDTQYF.

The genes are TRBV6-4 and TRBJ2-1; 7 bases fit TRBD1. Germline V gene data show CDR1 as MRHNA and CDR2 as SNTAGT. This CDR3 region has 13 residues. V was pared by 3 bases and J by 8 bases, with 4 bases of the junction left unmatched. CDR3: CASSEHRGYEQFF. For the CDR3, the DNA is TGTGCCAGCAGTGAACACAGGGGCTATGAGCAGTTCTTC.

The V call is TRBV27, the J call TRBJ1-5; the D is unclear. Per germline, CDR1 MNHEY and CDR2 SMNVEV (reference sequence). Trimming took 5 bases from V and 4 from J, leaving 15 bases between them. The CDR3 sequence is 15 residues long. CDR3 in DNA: TGTGCCAGCAGTCAACGACAACACCTAAATCAGCCCCAGCATTTT. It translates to CASSQRQHLNQPQHF.

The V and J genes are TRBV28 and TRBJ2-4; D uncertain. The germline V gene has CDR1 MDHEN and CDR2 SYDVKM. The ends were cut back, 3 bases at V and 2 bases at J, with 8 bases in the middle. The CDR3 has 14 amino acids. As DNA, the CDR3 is TGTGCCAGCAGTTTCGCCGGTTCCAAAAACATTCAGTACTTC. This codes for CASSFAGSKNIQYF.

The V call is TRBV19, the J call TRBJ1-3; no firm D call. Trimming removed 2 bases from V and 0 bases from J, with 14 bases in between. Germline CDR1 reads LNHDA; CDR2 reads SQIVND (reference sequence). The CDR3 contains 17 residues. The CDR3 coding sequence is TGTGCCAGTAGTATACTAAGTACTTGGAGCTCTGGAAACACCATATATTTT. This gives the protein CASSILSTWSSGNTIYF.

The CDR3 sequence is CASSINLGETQYF. DNA for the CDR3: TGTGCCAGTAGTATAAACCTCGGGGAGACCCAGTACTTC. J is TRBJ2-5 and V is TRBV19; no clear D. Trimming took off 2 bases at V and 5 bases at J, with 9 bases between the two ends. This CDR3 region has 13 residues. Germline V gives CDR1 LNHDA, CDR2 SQIVND (reference sequence).

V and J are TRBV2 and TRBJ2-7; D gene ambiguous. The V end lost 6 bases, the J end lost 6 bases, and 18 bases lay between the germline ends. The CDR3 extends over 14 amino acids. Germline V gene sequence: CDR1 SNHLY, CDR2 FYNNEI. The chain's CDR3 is CASSVWTVAREQYF. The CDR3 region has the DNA TGTGCCAGCAGCGTCTGGACCGTCGCCCGCGAGCAGTACTTC.

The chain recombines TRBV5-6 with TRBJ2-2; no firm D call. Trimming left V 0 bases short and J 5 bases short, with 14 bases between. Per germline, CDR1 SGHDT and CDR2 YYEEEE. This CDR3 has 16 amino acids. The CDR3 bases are TGTGCCAGCAGCTTGGGGTCCACGACAAGGACCGGGGAGCTGTTTTTT. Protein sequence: CASSLGSTTRTGELFF.